The entry that follows covers one T cell receptor beta chain sequence. The antigen it recognizes is unknown. Nothing much larger sits one base from this clone, and base qualities are not available. CD8 naive samples consisted of CD45RO-negative cells that were positively selected for CCR7, yielding a CD45RA+CCR7+ population without TemRA cells. The donors were healthy, HIV-negative adults with no recently reported acute infections or vaccinations. Every donor was a Caucasian adult living in Nashville, Tennessee, USA. Blood was obtained by leukapheresis, after which PBMCs were separated by Ficoll-Histopaque density gradient centrifugation and cryopreserved in liquid nitrogen vapor phase. Analytical flow cytometry was used to check the purity and quantity of every magnetically sorted T cell population. Genomic DNA was isolated from each sorted fraction and quantified by UV absorbance on a Nanodrop 2000c.

This sample stems from a study of shared clonotypes between healthy human individuals (dated by TCRdb to the early 2020s). For the wider study: The cohort comprised two women and a few men aged 18 to 49 years. To increase sequencing depth and limit assay-specific biases, TCR repertoire library preparation and sequencing were carried out by different laboratories using diverse techniques. Blood TCR repertoires of four to six healthy adults were deeply sequenced to estimate repertoire size and the extent of clonotype sharing between individuals. For each donor, three plates each were used for CD4 naive and CD4 memory, two plates were used for CD8 naive, and one plate was used for CD8 memory. Leukapheresis yielded between about 0.85 and 10 billion PBMCs per donor. Broad study findings and their caveats: Sampling was limited to blood, and TCR repertoires in tissue likely differ from TCR repertoires in blood. Compared with non-shared clonotypes, clonotypes shared by all four sorted-subset donors had higher generation probabilities. Because the study included a small number of donors, the genetic and exposure-history diversity represented was limited. Pairwise subsampling led to the expectation that sequencing depth would affect the degree of clonotype sharing among donors. Rarefaction of sorted-subset datasets indicated incomplete sequencing despite the large sequencing depth. Naive subsets generally had larger estimated clonotype richness than memory subsets did. When a handful of donors were compared, the shared fraction of clonotypes was 5% to 6.5% for naive CD4, about 4% for naive CD8, 2% to 2.5% for memory CD4, and 0.35% to 0.4% for memory CD8.

Using the deep immunoSEQ assay, TCR CDR3 regions were amplified from genomic DNA by multiplex PCR. Extracted genomic DNA from each cell subset was distributed evenly across all wells of several immunoSEQ 96-well plates, and each plate was treated as a replicate. For sorted subsets, around 0.2 ug of genomic DNA, equivalent to 30,000 or so T cell genomes, went into each replicate PCR. The purified libraries were quantified using a Qubit 3.0 fluorometer, sized with a Bioanalyzer 2100, and then quantified again using the KAPA Library Quantification kit. Every immunoSEQ 96-well plate was sequenced on a dedicated single-read 150-cycle Illumina NextSeq 550 flow cell. Turning to the authors' computational methods: The immunoSEQ output contained only junctional sequences without quality scores, so filtering could not match that applied to full-length reads. To assign V/J genes and CDR3, sequences were annotated using PyIR, a Python wrapper for IgBLAST v1.9, with IMGT germline references. Reads with weak V/J assignments (E-value above 1e-6), missing CDR3, stop codons, out-of-frame junctions, or ambiguous translated residues were removed. V3J clonotypes were defined as sequences sharing an identical inferred V gene, J gene, and CDR3 amino acid sequence. Percentage overlap between repertoires was calculated by dividing the number of shared unique clonotypes by the size of the smaller repertoire. Repertoire richness was assessed with RTK rarefaction, the Chao1 estimator, and Recon v2.1 estimates of unobserved clonotypes. For all TCRbeta clonotypes obtained by the gDNA method from a handful of donors, generation probabilities were computed with OLGA. TCRdb's version of the immuneACCESS table is confined to in-frame rearrangements and falls short of the full clone set. An unresolved V gene accounts for under half of the shortfall where checked; the remainder is of unknown origin. The DNA was the basis for D and trimming; V, J and clone size are from that table. The sample table holds around 1.9 million clones, of which approximately 94% were seen once. About 1.5% of the sample comes from the top ten.

Sequenced: naive CD8+ T cells from PBMCs. Per the publication, the cell subset or site label means: CD45RA+CCR7+. The source is a man aged 18-30 years in good health. Some clones in this sample may be carry-over from other donors' samples.

CDR3 region: CASSSRVADTQYF. The DNA reads as follows: TGCGCCAGCAGCTCGAGGGTCGCAGATACGCAGTATTTT. The sequence links TRBV5-1 to TRBJ2-3, and possibly TRBD2, on 5 matching bases. Based on the germline V gene, the CDR1 and CDR2 sequences are SGHRS and YFSETQ. The V end loses 3 bases and the J end loses 4 bases, and a stretch of 9 bases separates them. Taken from cysteine to phenylalanine, the CDR3 has 13 residues. Kept here is only the CDR3 DNA, which spans 39 bases and is read in frame from base 1.